This T cell receptor (beta chain) derives from a study of cytomegalovirus exposure and HLA in healthy donors. The CDR3 totals 13 residues. The V end was cut by 6 bases, the J end by 5 bases, with 10 bases between. The germline V gene has CDR1 SGHTA and CDR2 FQGTGA. Healthy donors of bone marrow made up the group. PCR primers comprised 60 Vbeta and 13 Jbeta primers. Sequencing was performed with immunoSEQ multiplex PCR; in TCRdb, only in-frame clones are kept and a portion is missing. The data contain over 150,000 clones, around four fifths of them seen just once; the ten biggest clones take up 3.7%. The material sequenced was PBMCs. The sequence came from a woman aged 55-70 years in good health and CMV-seropositive. The chain employs TRBV7-3 and TRBJ2-2; D may be TRBD1 (5 bases). For the CDR3, the DNA is TGTGCCAGCAGACCAGGGTTTACCGGGGAGCTGTTTTTT. It specifies CASRPGFTGELFF.